This TCR beta chain was identified in a study of blood T cells in healthy people across ages. Study results and limitations: Diversity estimates from one million T cells were considered underestimates. Because sorting was not performed, PBMCs prevented conclusive naive versus antigen-experienced comparison.

For the second PCR, which ran for roughly 7 to 11 cycles, a sample-barcoded 5' primer and a J-beta primer mix were used. TCRdb independently ran MiXCR on the 5' RACE reads; one entry per CDR3 protein. Among 600,000 or so distinct CDR3 sequences listed, less than 35% were seen once. In this sample, this clonotype turned up a few times. The antigen remains undetermined. Germline V gene data show CDR1 as SGDLS and CDR2 as YYNGEE. The CDR3 is 15 amino acids. V lost 4 bases to trimming and J lost 6 bases; unmatched junction nucleotides: 10. The sample was blood. J is TRBJ2-5 and V is TRBV9; TRBD1 aligns across 9 bases. The clonotype originates from an elderly woman in good health. CDR3 residues: CASSWIRTGVQTQYF. CDR3 DNA sequence: TGTGCCAGCAGCTGGATTAGGACAGGGGTACAGACCCAGTACTTC.